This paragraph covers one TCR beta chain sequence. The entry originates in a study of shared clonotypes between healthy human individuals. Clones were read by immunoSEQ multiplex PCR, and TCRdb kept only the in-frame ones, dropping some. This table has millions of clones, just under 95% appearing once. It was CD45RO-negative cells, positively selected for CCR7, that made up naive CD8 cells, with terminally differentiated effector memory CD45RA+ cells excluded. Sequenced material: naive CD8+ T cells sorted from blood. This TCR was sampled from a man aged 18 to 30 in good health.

This CDR3 reads CASSLAQGYLSYEQYF. CDR3 DNA: TGCGCCAGCAGCTTGGCCCAGGGGTACTTGTCCTACGAGCAGTACTTC. The genes are TRBV5-1 and TRBJ2-7; maybe TRBD1 (6 bases). This CDR3 has 16 amino acids. V lost 0 bases and J lost 1, with 14 bases in between. Per the germline V gene, CDR1 is SGHRS and CDR2 is YFSETQ.